This TCR beta chain appears in the sequencing data of a study of T cell responses to AZD1222 COVID-19 vaccine. Libraries were prepared by immunoSEQ multiplex PCR; TCRdb keeps only in-frame clonotypes and omits some of them. The data contain roughly 150,000 clones, around 87% of them singletons. V dropped 6 bases and J dropped 9 bases, with 15 bases sitting between them. The CDR3 is made up of 14 amino acids. CDR1 SGHTA and CDR2 FQGTGA come from the germline V gene. The chain carries TRBV7-3 and TRBJ1-6; D call uncertain. The sequence derives from an adult who received the AZD1222 COVID-19 vaccine. Sequenced material: peripheral blood, taken 28 days after the second AZD1222 dose. The CDR3: CASSSGDLGSPLHF. DNA of the CDR3: TGTGCCAGCAGTTCCGGGGATTTGGGTTCACCCCTCCACTTT.